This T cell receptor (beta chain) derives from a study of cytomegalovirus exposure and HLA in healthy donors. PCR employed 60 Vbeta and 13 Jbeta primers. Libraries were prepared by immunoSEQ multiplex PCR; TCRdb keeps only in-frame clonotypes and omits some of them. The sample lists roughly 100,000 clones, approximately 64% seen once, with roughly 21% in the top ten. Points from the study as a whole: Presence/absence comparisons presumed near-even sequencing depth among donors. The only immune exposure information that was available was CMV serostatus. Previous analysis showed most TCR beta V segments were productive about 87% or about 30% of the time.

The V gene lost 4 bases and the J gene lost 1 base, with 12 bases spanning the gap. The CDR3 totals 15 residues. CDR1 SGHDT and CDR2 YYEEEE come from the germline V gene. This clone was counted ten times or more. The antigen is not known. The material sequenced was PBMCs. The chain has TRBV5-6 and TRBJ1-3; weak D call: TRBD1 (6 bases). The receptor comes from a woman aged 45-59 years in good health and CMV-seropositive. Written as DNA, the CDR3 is TGTGCCAGCAGCCCGGGGGGGCCGTCTGGAAACACCATATATTTT. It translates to CASSPGGPSGNTIYF.